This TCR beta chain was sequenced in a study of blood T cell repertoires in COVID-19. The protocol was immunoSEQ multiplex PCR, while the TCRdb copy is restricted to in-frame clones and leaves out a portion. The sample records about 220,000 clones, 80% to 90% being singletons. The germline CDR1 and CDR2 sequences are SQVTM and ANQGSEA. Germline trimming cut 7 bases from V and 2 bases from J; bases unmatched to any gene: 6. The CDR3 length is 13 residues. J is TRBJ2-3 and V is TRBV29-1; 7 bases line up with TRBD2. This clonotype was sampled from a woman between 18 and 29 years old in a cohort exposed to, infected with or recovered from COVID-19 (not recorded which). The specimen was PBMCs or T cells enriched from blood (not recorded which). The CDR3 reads CSARDYFTDTQYF. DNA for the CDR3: TGCAGCGCCCGGGACTATTTCACAGATACGCAGTATTTT.